This T cell receptor (beta chain) was retrieved from a study of blood T cell repertoires in COVID-19 (dated by TCRdb to about 2020). Concerning the study at large: Samples covering the acute and convalescent phases of COVID-19 were provided by collaborators in the United States, Italy and Spain. Samples were obtained from the ongoing ImmuneRACE study (first 160 participants) and from about 1,300 subjects provided by 6 global collaborators. A freely available public database, intended as a resource for researchers studying the immune response to SARS-CoV-2, is where the repertoires were released. HLA class I and class II types, where available, came from metadata supplied by the sample provider rather than from assay-based typing. Sample metadata almost always included a de-identified subject ID, COVID-19 status, age in years and sex. The prospective study material was composed of cDNA or gDNA derived from T cells, B-cell-depleted T cells, or PBMCs. The dataset comprised deeply sampled blood TCRbeta repertoires from subjects exposed to, actively infected with, or recovered from COVID-19. The study at large found these results: The quantity of clinical and demographic metadata differed by source and by participant and was supplied without curation.

Samples from volunteer blood donors who had recovered from COVID-19 were contributed by a second Seattle source. Each collaborating institution followed its own protocols to collect whole blood in K2EDTA tubes. For TCRbeta analysis, collaborators shipped samples in one of three forms: frozen whole blood, isolated PBMCs, or DNA extracted from either of those sample types. The table lists this clone with a count of one. The clone's antigen remains unknown. Per-nucleotide qualities are absent, and no much larger clonotype sits a single base away. The immunoSEQ Assay, a bias-controlled multiplex PCR, was used to amplify TCRbeta CDR3 regions from genomic DNA. From the authors' description of their analysis: The number of nucleated cells in each sample was estimated by amplification of reference gene primers within the assay. To quantify the absolute abundance of each unique TCRbeta CDR3 rearrangement, sequence reads were collapsed and filtered. For each sample, productive Simpson clonality was calculated by taking the square root of Simpson's diversity index across productive rearrangements. Sourced from immuneACCESS, this table was stored by TCRdb with only in-frame sequences that have V and J called. A share of the clones is absent; for the studies checked, an unresolved V gene accounts for under half, and the remainder has no known explanation. V, J and clone size are taken as reported in that table, and D and trimming were inferred from the DNA itself. The sample has fewer than 200,000 clones on record, roughly 87% of them singletons. Together, the top ten hold approximately 2% of the sample.

The sample was peripheral blood. The clonotype was recovered from a man aged 18 to 29 who had recovered from COVID-19.

The DNA is as follows: TGCAGCGTTGAATATAGAAGCGGCTTCGGGTACGAGCAGTACTTC. It encodes CSVEYRSGFGYEQYF. The V and J genes are TRBV29-1 and TRBJ2-7; D gene: possibly TRBD2, on 5 matching bases. Its CDR3 holds 15 amino acids, cysteine through phenylalanine. Left in the record is the CDR3 DNA by itself, 45 bases read in frame from the first base. The germline V gene specifies SQVTM as CDR1 and ANQGSEA as CDR2. V gives up 2 bases and J gives up 4 bases, and the segment between their germline ends measures 18 bases.